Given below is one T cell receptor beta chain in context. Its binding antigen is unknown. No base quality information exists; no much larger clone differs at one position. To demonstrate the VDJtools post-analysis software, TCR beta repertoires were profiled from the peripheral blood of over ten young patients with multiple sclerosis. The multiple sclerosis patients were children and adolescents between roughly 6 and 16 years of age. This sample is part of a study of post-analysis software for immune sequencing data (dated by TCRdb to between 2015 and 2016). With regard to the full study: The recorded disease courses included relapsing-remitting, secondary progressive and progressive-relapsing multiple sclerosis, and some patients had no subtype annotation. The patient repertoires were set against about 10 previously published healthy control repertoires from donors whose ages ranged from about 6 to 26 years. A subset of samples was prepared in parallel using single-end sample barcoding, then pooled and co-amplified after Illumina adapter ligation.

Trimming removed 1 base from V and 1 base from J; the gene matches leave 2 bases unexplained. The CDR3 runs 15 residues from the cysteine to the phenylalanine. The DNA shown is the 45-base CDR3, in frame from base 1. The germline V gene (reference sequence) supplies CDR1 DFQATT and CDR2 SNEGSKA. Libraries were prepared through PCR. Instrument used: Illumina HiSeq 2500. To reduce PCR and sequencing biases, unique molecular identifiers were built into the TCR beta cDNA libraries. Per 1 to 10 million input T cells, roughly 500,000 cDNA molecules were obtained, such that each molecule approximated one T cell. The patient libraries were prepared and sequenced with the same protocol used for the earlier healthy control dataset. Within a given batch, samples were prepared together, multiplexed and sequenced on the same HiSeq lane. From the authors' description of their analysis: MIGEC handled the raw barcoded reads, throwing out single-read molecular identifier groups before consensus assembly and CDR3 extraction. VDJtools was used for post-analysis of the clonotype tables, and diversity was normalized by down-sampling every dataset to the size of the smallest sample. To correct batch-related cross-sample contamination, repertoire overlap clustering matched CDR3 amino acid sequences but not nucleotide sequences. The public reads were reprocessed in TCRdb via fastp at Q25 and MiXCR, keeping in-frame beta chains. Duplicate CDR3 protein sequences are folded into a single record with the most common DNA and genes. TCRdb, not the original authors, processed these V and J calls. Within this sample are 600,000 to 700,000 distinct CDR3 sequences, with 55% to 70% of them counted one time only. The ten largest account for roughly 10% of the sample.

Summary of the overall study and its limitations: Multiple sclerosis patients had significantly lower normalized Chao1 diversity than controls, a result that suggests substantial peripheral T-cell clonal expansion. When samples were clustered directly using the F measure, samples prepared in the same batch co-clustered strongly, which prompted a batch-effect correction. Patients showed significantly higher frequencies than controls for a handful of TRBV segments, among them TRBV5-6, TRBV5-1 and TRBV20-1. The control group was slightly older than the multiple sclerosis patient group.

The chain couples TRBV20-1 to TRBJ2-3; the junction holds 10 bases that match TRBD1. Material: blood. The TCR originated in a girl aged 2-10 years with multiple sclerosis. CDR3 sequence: CSARGDRGGTDTQYF. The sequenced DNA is TGCAGTGCTAGAGGGGACAGGGGTGGCACAGATACGCAGTATTTT.